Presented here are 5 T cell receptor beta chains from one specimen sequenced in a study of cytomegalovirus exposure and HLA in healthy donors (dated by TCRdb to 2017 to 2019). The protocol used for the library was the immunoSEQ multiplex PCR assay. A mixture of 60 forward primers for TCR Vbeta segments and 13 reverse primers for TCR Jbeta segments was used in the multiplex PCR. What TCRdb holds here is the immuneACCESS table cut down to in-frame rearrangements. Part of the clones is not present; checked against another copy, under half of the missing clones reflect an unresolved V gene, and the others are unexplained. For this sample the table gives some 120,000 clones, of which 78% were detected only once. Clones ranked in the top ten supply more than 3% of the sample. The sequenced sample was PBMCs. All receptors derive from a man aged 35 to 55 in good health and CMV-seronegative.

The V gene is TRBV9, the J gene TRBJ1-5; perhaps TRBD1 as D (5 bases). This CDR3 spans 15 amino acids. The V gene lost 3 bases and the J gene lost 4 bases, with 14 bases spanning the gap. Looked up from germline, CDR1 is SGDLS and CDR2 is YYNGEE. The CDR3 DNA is TGTGCCAGCAGCGCCTCCGGGACTTCAAATCAGCCCCAGCATTTT. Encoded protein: CASSASGTSNQPQHF. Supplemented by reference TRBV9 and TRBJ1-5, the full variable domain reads DSGVTQTPKHLITATGQRVTLRCSPRSGDLSVYWYQQSLDQGLQFLIQYYNGEERAKGNILERFSAQQFPDLHSELNLSSLELGDSALYFCASSASGTSNQPQHFGDGTRLSIL.

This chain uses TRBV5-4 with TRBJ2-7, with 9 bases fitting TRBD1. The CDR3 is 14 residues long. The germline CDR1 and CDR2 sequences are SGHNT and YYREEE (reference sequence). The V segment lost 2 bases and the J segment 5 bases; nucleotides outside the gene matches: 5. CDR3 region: CASSFTGGGDEQYF. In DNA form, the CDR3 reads TGTGCCAGCAGCTTCACAGGGGGCGGGGACGAGCAGTACTTC.

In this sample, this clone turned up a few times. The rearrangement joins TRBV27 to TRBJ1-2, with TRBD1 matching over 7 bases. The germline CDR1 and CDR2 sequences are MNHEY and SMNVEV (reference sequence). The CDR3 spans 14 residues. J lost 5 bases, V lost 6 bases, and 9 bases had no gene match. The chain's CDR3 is CASRETGTVYGYTF. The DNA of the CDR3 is TGTGCCAGCAGGGAAACCGGGACAGTTTATGGCTACACCTTC.

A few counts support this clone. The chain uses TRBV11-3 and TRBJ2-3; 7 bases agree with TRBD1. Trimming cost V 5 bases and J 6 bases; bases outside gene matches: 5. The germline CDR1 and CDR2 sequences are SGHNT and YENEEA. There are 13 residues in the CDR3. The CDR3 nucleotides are TGTGCCAGCAGCACGGTACAGGGGGATACGCAGTATTTT. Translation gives CASSTVQGDTQYF.

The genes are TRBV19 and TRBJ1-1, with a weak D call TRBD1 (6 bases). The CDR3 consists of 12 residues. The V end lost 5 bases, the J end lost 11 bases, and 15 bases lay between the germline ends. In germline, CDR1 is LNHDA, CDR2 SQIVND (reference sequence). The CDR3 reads CASSLSQGWAFF. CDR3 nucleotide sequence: TGTGCCAGTAGTTTGTCGCAGGGGTGGGCTTTCTTT. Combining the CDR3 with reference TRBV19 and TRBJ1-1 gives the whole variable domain DGGITQSPKYLFRKEGQNVTLSCEQNLNHDAMYWYRQDPGQGLRLIYYSQIVNDFQKGDIAEGYSVSREKKESFPLTVTSAQKNPTAFYLCASSLSQGWAFFGQGTRLTVV.